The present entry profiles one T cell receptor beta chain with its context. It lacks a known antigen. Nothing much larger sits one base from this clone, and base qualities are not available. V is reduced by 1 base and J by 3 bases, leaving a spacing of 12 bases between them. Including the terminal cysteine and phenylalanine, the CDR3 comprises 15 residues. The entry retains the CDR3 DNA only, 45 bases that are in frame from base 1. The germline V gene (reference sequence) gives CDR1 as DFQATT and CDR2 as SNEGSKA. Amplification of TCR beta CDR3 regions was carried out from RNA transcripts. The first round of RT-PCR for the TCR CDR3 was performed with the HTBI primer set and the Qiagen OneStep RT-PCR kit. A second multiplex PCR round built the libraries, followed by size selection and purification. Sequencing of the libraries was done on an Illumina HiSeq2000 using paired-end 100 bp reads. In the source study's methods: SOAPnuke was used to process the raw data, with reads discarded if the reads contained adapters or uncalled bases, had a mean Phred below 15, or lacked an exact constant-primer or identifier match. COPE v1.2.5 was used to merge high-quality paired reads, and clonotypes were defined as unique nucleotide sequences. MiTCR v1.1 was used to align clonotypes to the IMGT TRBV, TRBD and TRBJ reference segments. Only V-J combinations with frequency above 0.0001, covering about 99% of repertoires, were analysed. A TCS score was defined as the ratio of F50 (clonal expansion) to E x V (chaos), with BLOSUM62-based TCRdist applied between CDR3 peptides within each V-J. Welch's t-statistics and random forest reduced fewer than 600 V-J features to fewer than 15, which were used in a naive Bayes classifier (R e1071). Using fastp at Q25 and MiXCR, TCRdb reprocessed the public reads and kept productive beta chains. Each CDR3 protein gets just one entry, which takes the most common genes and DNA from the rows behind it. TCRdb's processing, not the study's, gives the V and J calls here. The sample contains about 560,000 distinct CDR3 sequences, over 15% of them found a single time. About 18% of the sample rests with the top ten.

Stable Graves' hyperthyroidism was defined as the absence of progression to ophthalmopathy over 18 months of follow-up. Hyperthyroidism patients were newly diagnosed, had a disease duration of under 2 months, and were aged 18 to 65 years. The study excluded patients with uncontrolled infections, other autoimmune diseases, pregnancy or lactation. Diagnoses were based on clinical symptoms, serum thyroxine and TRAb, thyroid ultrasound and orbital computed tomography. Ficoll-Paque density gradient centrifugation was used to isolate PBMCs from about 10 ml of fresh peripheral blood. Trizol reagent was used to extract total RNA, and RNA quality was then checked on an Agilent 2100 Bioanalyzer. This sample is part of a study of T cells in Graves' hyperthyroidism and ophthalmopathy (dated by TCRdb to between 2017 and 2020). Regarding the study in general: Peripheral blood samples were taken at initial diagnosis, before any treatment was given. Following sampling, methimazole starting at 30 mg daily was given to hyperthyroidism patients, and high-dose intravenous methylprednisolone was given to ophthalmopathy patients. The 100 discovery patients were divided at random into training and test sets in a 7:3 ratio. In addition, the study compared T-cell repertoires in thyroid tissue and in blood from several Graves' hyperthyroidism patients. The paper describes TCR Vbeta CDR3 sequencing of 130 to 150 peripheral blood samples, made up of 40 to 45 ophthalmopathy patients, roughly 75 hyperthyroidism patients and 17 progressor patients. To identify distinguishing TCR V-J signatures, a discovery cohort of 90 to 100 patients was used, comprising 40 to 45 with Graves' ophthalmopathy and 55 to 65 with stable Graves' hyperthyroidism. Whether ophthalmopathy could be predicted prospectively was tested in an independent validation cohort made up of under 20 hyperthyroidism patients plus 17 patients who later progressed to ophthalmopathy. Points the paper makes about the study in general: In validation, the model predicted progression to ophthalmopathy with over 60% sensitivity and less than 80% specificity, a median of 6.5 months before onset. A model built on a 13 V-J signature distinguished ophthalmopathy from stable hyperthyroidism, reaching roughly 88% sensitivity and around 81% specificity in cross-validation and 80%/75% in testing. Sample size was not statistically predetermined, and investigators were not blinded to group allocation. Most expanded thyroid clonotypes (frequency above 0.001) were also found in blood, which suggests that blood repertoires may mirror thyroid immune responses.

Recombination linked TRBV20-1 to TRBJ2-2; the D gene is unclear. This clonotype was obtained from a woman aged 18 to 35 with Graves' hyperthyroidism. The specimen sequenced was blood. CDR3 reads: CSARGMGSDTGELFF. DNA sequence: TGCAGTGCTAGAGGGATGGGATCTGACACCGGGGAGCTGTTTTTT.